This TCR beta chain originates from a study of regulatory T cells in long-lasting Graves disease. About the research overall: For a period under 3 months, newly diagnosed Graves' patients had taken antithyroid drugs.

Details on this clonotype: Its antigen is not known.

The CDR3 covers 14 residues. Trimming took off 5 bases at V and 0 bases at J, with 8 bases between the two ends. Per the germline V gene, CDR1 is SNHLY and CDR2 is FYNNEI. iRepertoire HTBI primers and Arm-PCR of CDR3 regions built TCR beta libraries. TCRdb fed the multiplex PCR reads into MiXCR, producing one record per CDR3 protein. The sample lists approximately 250,000 distinct CDR3 sequences; approximately 16% were seen once. Study-level results: Peripheral blood alone, not thyroid tissue, underwent study. Persistent disease samples used TRBV28, TRBJ1-2 and TRBJ2-5 preferentially.

The time point here: newly diagnosed GD, antithyroid drugs for less than 3 months. TCR sequences were obtained from RNA taken from PBMCs. This sequence joins TRBV2 and TRBJ1-3; possibly TRBD1 for D (5 bases). The receptor's source is a female donor with Graves disease. The material was peripheral blood mononuclear cells (PBMCs), obtained at new diagnosis, from a patient treated with antithyroid drugs. In DNA form, the CDR3 reads TGTGCCAGCAGTTCAGGGTACTCTGGAAACACCATATATTTT. Encoded protein: CASSSGYSGNTIYF.